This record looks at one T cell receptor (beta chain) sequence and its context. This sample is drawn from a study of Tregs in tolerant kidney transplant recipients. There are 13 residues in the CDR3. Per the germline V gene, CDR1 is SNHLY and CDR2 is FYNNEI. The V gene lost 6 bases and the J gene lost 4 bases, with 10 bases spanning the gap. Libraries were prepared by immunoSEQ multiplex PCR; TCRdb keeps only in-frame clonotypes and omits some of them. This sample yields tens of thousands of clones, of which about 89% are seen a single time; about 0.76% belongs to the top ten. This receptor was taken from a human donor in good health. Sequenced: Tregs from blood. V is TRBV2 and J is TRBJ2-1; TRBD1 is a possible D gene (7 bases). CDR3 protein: CASREGAYNEQFF. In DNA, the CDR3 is TGTGCCAGCAGGGAGGGGGCATACAATGAGCAGTTCTTC. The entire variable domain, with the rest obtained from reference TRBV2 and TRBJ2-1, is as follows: EPEVTQTPSHQVTQMGQEVILRCVPISNHLYFYWYRQILGQKVEFLVSFYNNEISEKSEIFDDQFSVERPDGSNFTLKIRSTKLEDSAMYFCASREGAYNEQFFGPGTRLTVL.